This T cell receptor (beta chain) originates from a study of cytomegalovirus exposure and HLA in healthy donors. PCR amplification relied on 60 Vbeta primers (plus 13 Jbeta primers). Assay used: immunoSEQ multiplex PCR; TCRdb lists only in-frame clones, some missing. Among some 190,000 clones listed, about 83% were seen once. V was cut by 0 bases and J by 8 bases, with 9 bases left in between. CDR3 length: 13 amino acids. The germline V gene has CDR1 SGDLS and CDR2 YYNGEE. This clone was picked up a small number of times. The sequenced sample consisted of PBMCs. The chain is built from TRBV9 and TRBJ2-1; D is unclear. This clonotype was obtained from a female donor in good health and CMV-seronegative. The CDR3 region has the DNA TGTGCCAGCAGCGTAGGAGTTTTTCATGAGCAGTTCTTC. Translating it yields CASSVGVFHEQFF.